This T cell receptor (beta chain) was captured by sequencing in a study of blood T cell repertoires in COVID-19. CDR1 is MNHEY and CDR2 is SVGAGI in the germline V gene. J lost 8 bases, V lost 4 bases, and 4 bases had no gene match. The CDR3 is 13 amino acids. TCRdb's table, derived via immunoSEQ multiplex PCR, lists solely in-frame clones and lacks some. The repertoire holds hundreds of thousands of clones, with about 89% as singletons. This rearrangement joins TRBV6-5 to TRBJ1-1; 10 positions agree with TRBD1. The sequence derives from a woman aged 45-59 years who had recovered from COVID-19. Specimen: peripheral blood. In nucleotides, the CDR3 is TGTGCCAGCAGTTCGACAGGGGGCAGCGAAGCTTTCTTT. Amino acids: CASSSTGGSEAFF.